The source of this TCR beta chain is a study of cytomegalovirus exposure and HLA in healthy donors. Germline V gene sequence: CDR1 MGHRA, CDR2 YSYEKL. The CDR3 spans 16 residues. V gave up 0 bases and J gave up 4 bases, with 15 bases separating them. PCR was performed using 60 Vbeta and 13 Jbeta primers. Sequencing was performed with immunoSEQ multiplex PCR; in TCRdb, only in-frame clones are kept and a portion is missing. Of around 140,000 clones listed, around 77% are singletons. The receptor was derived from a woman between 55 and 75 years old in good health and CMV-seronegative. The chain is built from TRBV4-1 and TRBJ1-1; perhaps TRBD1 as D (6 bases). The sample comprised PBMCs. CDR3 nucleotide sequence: TGCGCCAGCAGCCAAGACAGAAATGGGGGGGCCACTGAAGCTTTCTTT. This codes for CASSQDRNGGATEAFF.